This passage covers 4 T cell receptor beta chains from one sample sequenced in a study of cytomegalovirus exposure and HLA in healthy donors. Researchers ran the PCR with 60 Vbeta and 13 Jbeta primers. Produced via immunoSEQ multiplex PCR; TCRdb's table is partial and in-frame only. This table has roughly 100,000 clones, approximately 77% appearing once. The sequenced sample was PBMCs. Receptors originate from a woman in her forties in good health and CMV-seronegative.

Points on this clone: This is likely a read error, given that the CDR3 carries no conserved phenylalanine or tryptophan at its end. The DNA is omitted, as the CDR3 cannot be located on it reliably, and the CDR3 follows TCRdb's listing. This sequence joins TRBV6-4 and TRBJ1-1; the D call TRBD1 from the table was never checked on the DNA. A total of 13 residues make up the CDR3, ends included. Germline CDR1 is MRHNA and CDR2 is SNTAGT. CDR3: CASSPNTQGATLV.

CDR3 DNA: TGTGCCAGCAGCCTCCGGACAGCTAGTTCACCCCTCCACTTT. It encodes CASSLRTASSPLHF. This chain links TRBV14 with TRBJ1-6, with D maybe TRBD1 (6 bases). CDR1 is SGHDN and CDR2 is FVKESK in the germline V gene. The CDR3 runs to 14 residues. V gave up 4 bases and J gave up 9 bases, with 13 bases separating them. The whole variable domain, filled in from reference TRBV14 and TRBJ1-6, reads EAGVTQFPSHSVIEKGQTVTLRCDPISGHDNLYWYRRVMGKEIKFLLHFVKESKQDESGMPNNRFLAERTGGTYSTLKVQPAELEDSGVYFCASSLRTASSPLHFGNGTRLTVT.

The chain uses TRBV7-9 and TRBJ1-2; D might be TRBD1 (6 bases). The CDR3 totals 13 residues. V was shortened by 5 bases and J by 0 bases, with 7 bases between the two germline ends. Per germline, CDR1 SEHNR and CDR2 FQNEAQ (reference sequence). The CDR3 loop is CASSGQSNYGYTF. The CDR3, as DNA: TGTGCCAGCAGCGGACAGTCTAACTATGGCTACACCTTC.

The chain couples TRBV18 to TRBJ1-1, with D hard to call. CDR1 is KGHSH and CDR2 is LQKENI in the germline V gene. Trimming left V 1 base short and J 8 bases short, with 17 bases between. The length of the CDR3 is 15 residues. The CDR3, as DNA: TGTGCCAGCTCACCACTCGGGGAAGCAACACCAGAAGCTTTCTTT. Its translation: CASSPLGEATPEAFF. Full variable domain (remainder filled in from reference TRBV18 and TRBJ1-1): NAGVMQNPRHLVRRRGQEARLRCSPMKGHSHVYWYRQLPEEGLKFMVYLQKENIIDESGMPKERFSAEFPKEGPSILRIQQVVRGDSAAYFCASSPLGEATPEAFFGQGTRLTVV.